This T cell receptor beta chain came from a study of T cell repertoires in cytomegalovirus infection. Study in general: CMV infection together with matching HLA type was indicated by public TCR beta signatures. Study results and limitations: Dominating the ex vivo response were TCR beta clonotypes that were CMV-specific and HLA-C-restricted. Cumulated frequencies of public TCR beta families served to identify carriers of CMV plus the relevant HLA.

A remark on this clonotype: The target antigen is unknown.

TCRdb reprocessed the reads with MiXCR, giving one entry per CDR3 protein. The sample has 500,000 or so distinct CDR3 sequences; about 15% are singletons. The length of the CDR3 is 15 residues. CDR1 and CDR2 (germline): SGHDN, FVKESK. V lost 0 bases, J lost 6 bases, and 15 bases lay in between. V usage is TRBV14 and J usage is TRBJ2-7, with D perhaps TRBD1 or TRBD2 (5 bases each). The origin of this receptor is a human donor in good health (CMV status not recorded). Some clones in this sample may be carry-over from other donors' samples. Sequences were obtained from CD8+ T cells from PBMCs. DNA for the CDR3: TGTGCCAGCAGCCAAGATAGGCAGGGACCCCGCGAGCAGTACTTC. Its translation is CASSQDRQGPREQYF.